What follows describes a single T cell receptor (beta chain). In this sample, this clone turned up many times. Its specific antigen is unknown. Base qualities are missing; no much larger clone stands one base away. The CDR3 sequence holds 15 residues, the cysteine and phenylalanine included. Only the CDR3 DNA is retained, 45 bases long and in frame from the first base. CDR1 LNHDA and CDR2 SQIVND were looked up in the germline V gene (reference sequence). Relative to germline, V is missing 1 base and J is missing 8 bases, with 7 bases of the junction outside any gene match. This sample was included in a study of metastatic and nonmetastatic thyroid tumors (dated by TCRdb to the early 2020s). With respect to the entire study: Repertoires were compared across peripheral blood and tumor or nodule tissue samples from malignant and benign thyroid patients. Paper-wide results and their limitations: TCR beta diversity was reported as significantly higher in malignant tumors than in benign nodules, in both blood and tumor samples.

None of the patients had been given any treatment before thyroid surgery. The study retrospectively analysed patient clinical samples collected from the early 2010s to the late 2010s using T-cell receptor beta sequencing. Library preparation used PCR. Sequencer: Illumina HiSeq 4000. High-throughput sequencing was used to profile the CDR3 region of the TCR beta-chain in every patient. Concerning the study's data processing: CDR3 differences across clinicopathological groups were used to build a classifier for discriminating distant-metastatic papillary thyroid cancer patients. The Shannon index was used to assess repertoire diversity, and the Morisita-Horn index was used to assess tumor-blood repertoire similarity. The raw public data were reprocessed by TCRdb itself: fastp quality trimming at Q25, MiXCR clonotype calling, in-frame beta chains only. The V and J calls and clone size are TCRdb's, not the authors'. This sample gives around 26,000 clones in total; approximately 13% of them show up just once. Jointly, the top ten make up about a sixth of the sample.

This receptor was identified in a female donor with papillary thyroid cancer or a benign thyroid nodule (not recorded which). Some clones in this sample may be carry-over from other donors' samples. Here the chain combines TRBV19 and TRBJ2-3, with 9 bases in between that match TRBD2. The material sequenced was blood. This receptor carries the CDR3 CASSIGGRGGGTQYF. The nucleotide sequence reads TGTGCCAGTAGTATAGGCGGGAGGGGTGGGGGTACGCAGTATTTT.